This TCR beta chain is drawn from a study of cytomegalovirus exposure and HLA in healthy donors. The CDR3 length is 17 residues. Trimming removed 1 base from V and 3 bases from J; junction bases left unmatched: 9. From germline, CDR1 is LGHNA and CDR2 YSLEER. The PCR ran on 60 Vbeta and 13 Jbeta primers. Assay: immunoSEQ multiplex PCR; the TCRdb copy retains only in-frame clones and omits some. The data contain about 140,000 clones, around 76% of them singletons. Input material: PBMCs. This sequence was found in a male donor in good health and CMV-seronegative. V usage is TRBV4-3 and J usage is TRBJ1-5; TRBD1 aligns across 7 bases. CDR3 residues: CASSQGMDRPLNQPQHF. The DNA of the CDR3 is TGCGCCAGCAGCCAAGGGATGGACAGGCCCCTCAATCAGCCCCAGCATTTT.